This entry is about one TCR beta chain. Antigen: not known. The entry originates in a study of cytomegalovirus exposure and HLA in healthy donors. Study conclusions and caveats: TCR beta V- and J-gene trimming was later associated with a missense DCLRE1C variant. In all likelihood, a cluster of highly shared sequence variants was a sequencing artifact. The majority of TCR sequences were rare, yet some public TCRs appeared in many donors.

With 60 Vbeta and 13 Jbeta primers, the PCR was carried out. TCRdb's copy holds only in-frame clones and misses some; the assay was immunoSEQ multiplex PCR. This sample yields approximately 160,000 clones, of which around 63% are seen a single time; approximately 4.5% belongs to the top ten. The CDR3 loop spans 15 amino acids. V lost 5 bases and J lost 2, with 15 bases in between. Per the germline V gene, CDR1 is SEHNR and CDR2 is FQNEAQ (reference sequence). What was sequenced was PBMCs. The chain carries TRBV7-9 and TRBJ2-5; D may be TRBD2 (6 bases). The clonotype was recovered from a woman aged 18-35 years in good health and CMV-seropositive. CDR3 sequence (DNA): TGTGCCAGCAGCGTCCATCGGGACTTTCAAGAGACCCAGTACTTC. Its translation is CASSVHRDFQETQYF.